This TCR beta chain was sequenced in a study of shared clonotypes between healthy human individuals. Produced via immunoSEQ multiplex PCR; TCRdb's table is partial and in-frame only. The sample yields approximately 530,000 clones, about 96% seen once. Trimming pared 5 bases from V and 3 bases from J, leaving 8 bases between. The CDR3 loop spans 12 amino acids. Germline assignment: CDR1 SGHTA and CDR2 FQGNSA. The V call is TRBV7-2, the J call TRBJ2-7; D ambiguous. Input material: naive CD4+ T cells sorted from blood. Stated subset: CD45RA+ positively selected. The TCR originated in a woman younger than 45 in good health. For the CDR3, the DNA is TGTGCCAGCAGCCTAACAGACTACGAGCAGTACTTC. Residues: CASSLTDYEQYF. Based on the CDR3 plus reference TRBV7-2 and TRBJ2-7, the full variable domain is GAGVSQSPSNKVTEKGKDVELRCDPISGHTALYWYRQSLGQGLEFLIYFQGNSAPDKSGLPSDRFSAERTGGSVSTLTIQRTQQEDSAVYLCASSLTDYEQYFGPGTRLTVT.